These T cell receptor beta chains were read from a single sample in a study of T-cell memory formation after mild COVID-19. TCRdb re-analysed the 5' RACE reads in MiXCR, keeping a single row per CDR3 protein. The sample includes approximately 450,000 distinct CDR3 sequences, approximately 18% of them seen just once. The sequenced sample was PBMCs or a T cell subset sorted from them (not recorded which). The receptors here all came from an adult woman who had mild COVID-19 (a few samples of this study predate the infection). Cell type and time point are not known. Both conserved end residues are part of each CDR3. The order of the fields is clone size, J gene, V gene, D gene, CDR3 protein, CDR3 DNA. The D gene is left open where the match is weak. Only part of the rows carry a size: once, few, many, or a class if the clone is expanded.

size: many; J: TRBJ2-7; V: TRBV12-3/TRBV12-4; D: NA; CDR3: CASSLSNSYEQYF; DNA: TGTGCCAGCAGTTTATCGAATTCCTACGAGCAGTACTTC
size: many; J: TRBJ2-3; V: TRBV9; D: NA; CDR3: CASHPAGTDTQYF; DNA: TGTGCCAGCCACCCGGCAGGCACAGATACGCAGTATTTT
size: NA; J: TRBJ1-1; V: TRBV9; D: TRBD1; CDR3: CASSLYSTGKIYTEAFF; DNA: TGTGCCAGCAGCCTATACTCGACAGGGAAGATTTACACTGAAGCTTTCTTT
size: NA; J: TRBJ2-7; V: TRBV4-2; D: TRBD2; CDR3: CASSHRLAGGRYEQYF; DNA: TGTGCCAGCAGCCACCGACTAGCGGGAGGCCGTTACGAGCAGTACTTC
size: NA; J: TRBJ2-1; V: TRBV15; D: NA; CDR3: CATSTGGSSYNEQFF; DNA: TGTGCCACCTCAACAGGAGGGAGCTCCTACAATGAGCAGTTCTTC
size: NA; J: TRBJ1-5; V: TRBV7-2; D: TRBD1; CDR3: CASSGQGGSNQPQHF; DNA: TGTGCCAGCAGCGGACAGGGTGGTAGCAATCAGCCCCAGCATTTT
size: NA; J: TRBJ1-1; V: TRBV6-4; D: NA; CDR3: CASSDREGSEAFF; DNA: TGTGCCAGCAGTGACAGAGAGGGGAGTGAAGCTTTCTTT
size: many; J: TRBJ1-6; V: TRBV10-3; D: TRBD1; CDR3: CAISDPPQGARGSPLHF; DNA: TGTGCCATCAGTGATCCGCCCCAGGGGGCTAGGGGTTCACCCCTCCACTTT
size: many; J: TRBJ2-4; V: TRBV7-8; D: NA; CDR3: CASSEPPNIQYF; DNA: TGTGCCAGCAGCGAACCCCCCAACATTCAGTACTTC
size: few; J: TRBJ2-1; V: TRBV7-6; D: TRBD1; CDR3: CASSSGTGVEQFF; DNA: TGTGCCAGCAGCTCCGGGACAGGGGTTGAGCAGTTCTTC
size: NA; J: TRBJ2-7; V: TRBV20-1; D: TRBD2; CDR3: CSARDFTSGISGEQYF; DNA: TGCAGTGCTAGAGATTTTACTAGCGGCATATCGGGCGAGCAGTACTTC
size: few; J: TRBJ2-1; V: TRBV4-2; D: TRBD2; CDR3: CASSQDGRGNEQFF; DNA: TGTGCCAGCAGCCAAGACGGGAGGGGAAATGAGCAGTTCTTC
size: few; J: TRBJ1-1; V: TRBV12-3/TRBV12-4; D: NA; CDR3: CASRPRGTEAFF; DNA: TGTGCCAGCAGGCCCAGGGGCACTGAAGCTTTCTTT
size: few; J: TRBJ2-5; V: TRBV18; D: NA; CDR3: CASSPTGTLRGETQYF; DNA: TGTGCCAGCTCACCTACAGGGACGTTAAGGGGAGAGACCCAGTACTTC
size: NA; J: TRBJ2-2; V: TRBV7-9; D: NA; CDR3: CASHRELNTGELFF; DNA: TGTGCCAGCCACAGGGAACTGAACACCGGGGAGCTGTTTTTT
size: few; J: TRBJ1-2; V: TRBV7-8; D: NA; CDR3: CASSLGGELFRRGYGYTF; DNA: TGTGCCAGCAGCTTAGGAGGGGAGTTATTCCGCCGAGGCTATGGCTACACCTTC
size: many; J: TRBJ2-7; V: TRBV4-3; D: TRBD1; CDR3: CASSQPGQSYEQYF; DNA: TGCGCCAGCAGCCAACCGGGACAGTCCTACGAGCAGTACTTC
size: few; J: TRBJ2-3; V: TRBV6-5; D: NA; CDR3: CASSYTPDGRSTDTQYF; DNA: TGTGCCAGCAGTTACACACCGGACGGCAGGAGCACAGATACGCAGTATTTT
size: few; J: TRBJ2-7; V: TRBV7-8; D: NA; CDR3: CASSFRSYADEQYF; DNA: TGTGCCAGCAGCTTCCGTTCCTACGCGGACGAGCAGTACTTC
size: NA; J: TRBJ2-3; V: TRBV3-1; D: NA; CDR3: CASSQARAGTQYF; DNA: TGTGCCAGCAGCCAAGCTCGCGCGGGTACGCAGTATTTT
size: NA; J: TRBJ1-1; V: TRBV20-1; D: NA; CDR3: CSAPRDGEAFF; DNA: TGCAGTGCTCCTCGGGACGGGGAAGCTTTCTTT
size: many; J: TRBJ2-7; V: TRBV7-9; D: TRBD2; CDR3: CASGAGDYEQYF; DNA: TGTGCCAGCGGAGCGGGAGACTACGAGCAGTACTTC
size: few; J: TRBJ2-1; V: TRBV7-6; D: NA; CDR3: CASSLTANIHNEQFF; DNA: TGTGCCAGCAGCTTAACGGCAAATATTCACAATGAGCAGTTCTTC
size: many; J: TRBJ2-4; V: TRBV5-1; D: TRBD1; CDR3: CASSSGQGPLAKNIQYF; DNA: TGCGCCAGCAGCTCCGGACAGGGACCCCTAGCCAAAAACATTCAGTACTTC
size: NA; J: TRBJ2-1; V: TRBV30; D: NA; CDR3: CAWSGSGVFFF; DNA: TGTGCCTGGAGTGGTTCGGGAGTATTCTTCTTC
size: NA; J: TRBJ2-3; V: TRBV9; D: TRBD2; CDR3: CASSVFAGGPTDTQYF; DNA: TGTGCCAGCAGCGTCTTTGCGGGGGGACCCACAGATACGCAGTATTTT
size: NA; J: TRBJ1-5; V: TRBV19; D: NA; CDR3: CASSMRGHQLSNQPQHF; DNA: TGTGCCAGTAGTATGAGGGGACACCAACTTAGCAATCAGCCCCAGCATTTT
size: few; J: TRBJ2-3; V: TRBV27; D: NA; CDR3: CASREQGTKNTDTQYF; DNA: TGTGCCAGCAGAGAACAGGGTACGAAGAACACAGATACGCAGTATTTT
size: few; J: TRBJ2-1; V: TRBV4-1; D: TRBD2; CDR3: CASSAQTSGRAHEQFF; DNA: TGCGCCAGCAGCGCCCAAACTAGCGGGAGGGCTCATGAGCAGTTCTTC
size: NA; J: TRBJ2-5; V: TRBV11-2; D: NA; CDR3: CASSLAEIGDQYF; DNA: TGTGCCAGCAGCTTAGCCGAGATCGGCGACCAGTACTTC
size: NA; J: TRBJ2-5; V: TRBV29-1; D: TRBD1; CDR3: CSVVRTGTRETQYF; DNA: TGCAGCGTTGTTCGGACAGGAACGCGGGAGACCCAGTACTTC
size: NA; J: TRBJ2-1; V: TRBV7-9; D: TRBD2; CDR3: CASSAPGTSGPGRNEQFF; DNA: TGTGCCAGCAGCGCCCCCGGGACTAGCGGACCCGGGAGGAATGAGCAGTTCTTC
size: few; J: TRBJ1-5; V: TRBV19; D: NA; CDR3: CASSNGGNQPQHF; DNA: TGTGCCAGTAGTAATGGGGGCAATCAGCCCCAGCATTTT
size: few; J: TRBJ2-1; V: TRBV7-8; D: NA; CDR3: CASSSAMGPGSFVGQFF; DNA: TGTGCCAGCAGCTCGGCCATGGGGCCGGGTTCTTTTGTAGGGCAGTTCTTC
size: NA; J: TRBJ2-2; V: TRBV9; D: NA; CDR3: CASSVALAPTGELFF; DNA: TGTGCCAGCAGCGTAGCTTTGGCTCCCACCGGGGAGCTGTTTTTT
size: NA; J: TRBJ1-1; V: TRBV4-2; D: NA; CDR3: CASSQEIVMNTEAFF; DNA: TGTGCCAGCAGCCAAGAAATAGTTATGAACACTGAAGCTTTCTTT
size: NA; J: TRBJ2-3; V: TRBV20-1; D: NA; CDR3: CSARDPQGRIDTQYF; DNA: TGCAGTGCTAGAGATCCCCAGGGGCGCATAGATACGCAGTATTTT
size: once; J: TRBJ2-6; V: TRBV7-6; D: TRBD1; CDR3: CASSLAKAGGIGANVLTF; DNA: TGTGCCAGCAGCTTAGCGAAAGCAGGGGGCATCGGGGCCAACGTCCTGACTTTC
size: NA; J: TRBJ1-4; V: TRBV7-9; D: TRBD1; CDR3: CASSYKDREGEKLFF; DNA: TGTGCCAGCAGTTACAAGGACAGGGAGGGTGAAAAACTGTTTTTT
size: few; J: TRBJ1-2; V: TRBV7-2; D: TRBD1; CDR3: CASSVRQGGNYGYTF; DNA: TGTGCCAGCAGCGTAAGACAGGGGGGCAACTATGGCTACACCTTC
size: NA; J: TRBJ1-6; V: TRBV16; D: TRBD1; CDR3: CASSQLGDRINSPLHF; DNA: TGTGCCAGCAGCCAATTAGGGGACAGGATAAATTCACCCCTCCACTTT
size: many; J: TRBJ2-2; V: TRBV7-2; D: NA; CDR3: CASRKGDTGELFF; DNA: TGTGCCAGCAGAAAGGGAGACACCGGGGAGCTGTTTTTT
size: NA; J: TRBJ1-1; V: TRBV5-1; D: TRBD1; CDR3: CASGQGNTEAFF; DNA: TGCGCCAGTGGACAGGGGAACACTGAAGCTTTCTTT
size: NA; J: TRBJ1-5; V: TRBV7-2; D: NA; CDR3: CASSPGDYSNQPQHF; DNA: TGTGCCAGCAGCCCGGGCGATTATAGCAATCAGCCCCAGCATTTT
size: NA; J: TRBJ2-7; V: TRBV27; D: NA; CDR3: CASSSSVTREQYF; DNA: TGTGCCAGCAGTTCGTCCGTGACTCGGGAGCAGTACTTC
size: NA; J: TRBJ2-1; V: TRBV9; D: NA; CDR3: CASSQYGTFNNEQFF; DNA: TGTGCCAGCAGCCAATATGGGACATTCAACAATGAGCAGTTCTTC
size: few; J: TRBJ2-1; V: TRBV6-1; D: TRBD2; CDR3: CASMPSGDVNEQFF; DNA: TGTGCCAGCATGCCTAGCGGAGACGTAAATGAGCAGTTCTTC
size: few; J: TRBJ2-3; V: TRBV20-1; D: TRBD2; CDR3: CSARDQETSGGADTQYF; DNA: TGCAGTGCTAGAGATCAGGAGACTAGCGGGGGGGCAGATACGCAGTATTTT
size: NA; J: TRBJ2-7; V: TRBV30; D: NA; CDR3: CAWSKGPWAYEQYF; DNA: TGTGCCTGGAGTAAGGGACCTTGGGCCTACGAGCAGTACTTC